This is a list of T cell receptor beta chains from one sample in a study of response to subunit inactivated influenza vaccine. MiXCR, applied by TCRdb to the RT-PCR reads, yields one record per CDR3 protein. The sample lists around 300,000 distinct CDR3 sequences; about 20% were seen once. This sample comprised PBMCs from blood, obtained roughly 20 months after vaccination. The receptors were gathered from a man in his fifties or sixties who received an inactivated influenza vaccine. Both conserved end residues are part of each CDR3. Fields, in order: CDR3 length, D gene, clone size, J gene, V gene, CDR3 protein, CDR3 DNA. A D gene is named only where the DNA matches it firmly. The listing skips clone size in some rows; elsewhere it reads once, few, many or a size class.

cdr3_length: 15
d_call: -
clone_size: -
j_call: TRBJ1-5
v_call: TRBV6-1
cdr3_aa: CASSKPDSGNQPQHF
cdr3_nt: TGTGCCAGCAGTAAACCCGACAGCGGCAATCAGCCCCAGCATTTT

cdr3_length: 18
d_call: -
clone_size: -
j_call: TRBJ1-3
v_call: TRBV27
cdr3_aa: CASSLRPPEWGAGNTIYF
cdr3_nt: TGTGCCAGCAGTTTACGCCCCCCGGAGTGGGGGGCTGGAAACACCATATATTTT

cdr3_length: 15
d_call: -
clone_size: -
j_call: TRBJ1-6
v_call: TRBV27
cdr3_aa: CASSLYDRLKSPLHF
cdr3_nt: TGTGCCAGCAGTTTATACGACAGACTTAAATCACCCCTCCACTTT

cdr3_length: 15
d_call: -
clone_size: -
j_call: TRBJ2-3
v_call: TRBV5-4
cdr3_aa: CASSLLSSSTDTQYF
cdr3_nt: TGTGCCAGCAGCTTGTTAAGCTCTAGCACAGATACGCAGTATTTT

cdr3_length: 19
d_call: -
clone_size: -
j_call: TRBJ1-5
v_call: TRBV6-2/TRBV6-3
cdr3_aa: CASSYSAGVRGFGRQPQHF
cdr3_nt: TGTGCCAGCAGTTACTCGGCGGGGGTCCGGGGGTTCGGTCGTCAGCCCCAGCATTTT

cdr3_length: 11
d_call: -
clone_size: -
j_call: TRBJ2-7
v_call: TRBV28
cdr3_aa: CASSKLAEWYF
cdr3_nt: TGTGCCAGCAGTAAACTAGCAGAGTGGTACTTC

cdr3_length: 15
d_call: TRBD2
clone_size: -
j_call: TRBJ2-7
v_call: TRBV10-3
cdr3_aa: CAISDLAGLSYEQYF
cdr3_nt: TGTGCCATCAGTGACCTAGCGGGTCTCTCCTACGAGCAGTACTTC

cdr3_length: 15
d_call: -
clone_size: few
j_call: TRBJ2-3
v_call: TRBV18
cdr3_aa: CASSVLGVNTDTQYF
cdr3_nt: TGTGCCAGCTCCGTCCTAGGGGTCAACACAGATACGCAGTATTTT

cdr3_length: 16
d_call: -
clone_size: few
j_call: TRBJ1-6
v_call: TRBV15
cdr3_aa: CATSRDSSRANSPLHF
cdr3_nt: TGTGCCACCAGCAGAGATTCGAGCAGGGCCAATTCACCCCTCCACTTT

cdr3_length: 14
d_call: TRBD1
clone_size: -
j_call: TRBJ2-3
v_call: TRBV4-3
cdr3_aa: CASSQEQGSDTQYF
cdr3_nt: TGCGCCAGCAGCCAAGAACAGGGGTCAGATACGCAGTATTTT

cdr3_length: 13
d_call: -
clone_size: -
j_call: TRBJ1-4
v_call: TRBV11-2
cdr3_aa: CASSSQGYEKLFF
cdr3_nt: TGTGCCAGCAGCTCACAGGGCTATGAAAAACTGTTTTTT

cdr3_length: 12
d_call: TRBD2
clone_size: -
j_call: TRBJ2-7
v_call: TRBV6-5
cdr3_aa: CASSSGLARQYF
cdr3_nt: TGTGCCAGCAGTTCGGGACTAGCGAGGCAGTACTTC

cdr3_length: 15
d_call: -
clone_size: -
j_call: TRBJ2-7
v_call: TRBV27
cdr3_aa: CASRGGSASPYEQYF
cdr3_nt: TGTGCCAGCAGAGGTGGGAGTGCCTCGCCCTACGAGCAGTACTTC

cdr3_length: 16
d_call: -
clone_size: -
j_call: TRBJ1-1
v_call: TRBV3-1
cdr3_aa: CASSQGLAPGITEAFF
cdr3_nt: TGTGCCAGCAGCCAAGGATTGGCGCCTGGGATCACTGAAGCTTTCTTT

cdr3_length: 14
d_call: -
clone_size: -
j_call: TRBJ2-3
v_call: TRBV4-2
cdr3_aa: CASSQGGGTDTQYF
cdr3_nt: TGTGCCAGCAGCCAAGGGGGCGGGACAGATACGCAGTATTTT

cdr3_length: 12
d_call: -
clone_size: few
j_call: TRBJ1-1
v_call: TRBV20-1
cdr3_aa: CSARAQDPRAFF
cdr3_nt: TGCAGTGCTAGGGCACAGGACCCGAGAGCTTTCTTT

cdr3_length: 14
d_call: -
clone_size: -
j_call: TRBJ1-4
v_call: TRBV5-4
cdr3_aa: CASSLGRGDEKLFF
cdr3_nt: TGTGCCAGCAGCTTGGGAAGGGGAGATGAAAAACTGTTTTTT

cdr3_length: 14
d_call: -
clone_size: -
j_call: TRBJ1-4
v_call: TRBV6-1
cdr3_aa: CASSQGSYGEKLFF
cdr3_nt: TGTGCCAGCAGTCAGGGAAGTTACGGTGAAAAACTGTTTTTT

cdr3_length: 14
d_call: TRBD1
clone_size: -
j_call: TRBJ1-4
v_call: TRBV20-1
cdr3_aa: CSARDDRGNEKLFF
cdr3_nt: TGCAGTGCTAGAGATGACAGGGGGAATGAAAAACTGTTTTTT

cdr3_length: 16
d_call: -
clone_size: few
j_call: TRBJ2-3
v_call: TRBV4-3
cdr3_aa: CASSQESGLSTDTQYF
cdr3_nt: TGCGCCAGCAGCCAAGAGAGTGGACTTAGCACAGATACGCAGTATTTT